Listed below are T cell receptor beta chains from one sample, sequenced in a study of PD-L1 blockade in urothelial cancer. Sequenced by immunoSEQ multiplex PCR; TCRdb stores in-frame clones only, minus some. The table shows some 30,000 clones, with 75% to 90% occurring only once. Sequenced here: PBMCs, sampled around atezolizumab (anti-PD-L1) treatment. The receptors shown here come from a man between 50 and 59 years old with urothelial cancer. Both conserved end residues are part of each CDR3. D genes are given only for firm matches. Size values are once, few and many counts, or a class for expanded clones, and some rows have none.

abundance	d_gene	v_gene	j_gene	CDR3nt	CDR3aa
-	-	TRBV5-4	TRBJ2-1	TGTGCCAGCAGCTTGGCCGGGTCTACCCACAATGAGCAGTTCTTC	CASSLAGSTHNEQFF
once	TRBD1	TRBV19	TRBJ1-3	TGTGCCAGTAGTACGCCAGGGGGCTCTGGAAACACCATATATTTT	CASSTPGGSGNTIYF
-	-	TRBV18	TRBJ2-1	TGTGCCAGCTCATTCGACAGGACCTCCTACAATGAGCAGTTCTTC	CASSFDRTSYNEQFF
-	-	TRBV19	TRBJ1-1	TGTGCCAGTAGTCGCTTGGCGAACACTGAAGCTTTCTTT	CASSRLANTEAFF
-	-	TRBV18	TRBJ2-1	TGTGCCAGCTCACCACCGGGGGCGGCTGCCTACAATGAGCAGTTCTTC	CASSPPGAAAYNEQFF
-	TRBD1	TRBV18	TRBJ2-7	TGTGCCAGCTCACCCTCCCTCGGACAGGTTTACGAGCAGTACTTC	CASSPSLGQVYEQYF
-	TRBD1	TRBV5-6	TRBJ2-2	TGTGCCAGCAGCCTGACAGGGACGAACACCGGGGAGCTGTTTTTT	CASSLTGTNTGELFF
-	-	TRBV19	TRBJ1-5	TGTGCCAGTAGTGCTAACAGGGATCAGCCCCAGCATTTT	CASSANRDQPQHF
-	-	TRBV10-2	TRBJ1-2	TGCGCCAGCAGTGAAGCCATTAGGGGCTATGGCTACACCTTC	CASSEAIRGYGYTF
-	-	TRBV6-1	TRBJ2-7	TGTGCCAGCACTTTGGGGGACTCATCCTACGAGCAGTACTTC	CASTLGDSSYEQYF
-	TRBD1	TRBV19	TRBJ1-1	TGTGCCAGTAGTATCGGAATGGGGACAGGTCGACTAAAGGGCACTGAAGCTTTCTTT	CASSIGMGTGRLKGTEAFF
once	-	TRBV5-1	TRBJ2-2	TGCGCCAGCAAGGGGGGGCTTGAGAACACCGGGGAGCTGTTTTTT	CASKGGLENTGELFF
-	-	TRBV7-2	TRBJ1-5	TGTGCCAGCAGCTTAGGAGGGGGGGGCCAGCCCCAGCATTTT	CASSLGGGGQPQHF
-	TRBD1	TRBV7-9	TRBJ2-7	TGTGCCAGCAGCTTAGGAGGGGGGACAGGGTTGAACGAGCAGTACTTC	CASSLGGGTGLNEQYF
-	-	TRBV7-8	TRBJ2-1	TGTGCCAGCAGCTTAGGTGACCGGGAGAGGGGCAATGAGCAGTTCTTC	CASSLGDRERGNEQFF
-	TRBD1	TRBV6-1	TRBJ1-1	TGTGCCAGCAGTGAAGTGACAGGGCGGGGTGAAGCTTTCTTT	CASSEVTGRGEAFF
-	-	TRBV28	TRBJ1-5	TGTGCCAGCACCATTGGAGGGGTGGTGGGTCAGCCCCAGCATTTT	CASTIGGVVGQPQHF